These 29 T cell receptor beta chains came from one sample sequenced in a study of T cells after yellow fever vaccination. In TCRdb, the 5' RACE reads were re-called with MiXCR into one record per CDR3 protein. The sample contains around 250,000 distinct CDR3 sequences, about 7.1% of which appear only once. Here the sequenced sample was CD4+ T cells sorted from PBMCs, taken 15 days after the yellow fever booster vaccination. These receptors originate from a man aged 25-45 years who received the YFV17D yellow fever vaccine.

This clonotype was recorded at least ten times. J is TRBJ1-2 and V is TRBV7-2, with unresolved D. Trimming stripped 1 base from V and 1 base from J, with 7 bases between. From germline, CDR1 is SGHTA and CDR2 FQGNSA. CDR3 length equals 14 residues. The CDR3 DNA sequence: TGTGCCAGCAGCTTAGGGGAGGGTAACTATGGCTACACCTTC. Protein: CASSLGEGNYGYTF. The whole variable domain, filled in from reference TRBV7-2 and TRBJ1-2, reads GAGVSQSPSNKVTEKGKDVELRCDPISGHTALYWYRQSLGQGLEFLIYFQGNSAPDKSGLPSDRFSAERTGGSVSTLTIQRTQQEDSAVYLCASSLGEGNYGYTFGSGTRLTVV.

This clonotype showed up many times. The V gene is TRBV20-1, the J gene TRBJ2-1; D remains ambiguous. The CDR3 has 10 amino acids. Germline values: CDR1 DFQATT, CDR2 SNEGSKA (reference sequence). The V end was cut by 5 bases, the J end by 4 bases, with 3 bases between. The CDR3, as DNA: TGCAGTGCTTTATACAATGAGCAGTTCTTC. It is translated as CSALYNEQFF.

The table lists this clonotype with many counts. The chain employs TRBV5-1 and TRBJ1-6; D is uncertain. Germline assignment: CDR1 SGHRS and CDR2 YFSETQ. Trimming shortened V by 4 bases and J by 14 bases, and 13 bases separated the two germline ends. The CDR3 is 12 residues long. The chain's CDR3 is CASSPFEGTLHF. The CDR3, as DNA: TGCGCCAGCAGCCCTTTTGAGGGCACCCTCCACTTT.

This clonotype was recorded many times. This chain connects TRBV5-6 to TRBJ2-2; 8 bases are shared with TRBD1. In germline, CDR1 is SGHDT, CDR2 YYEEEE. V shed 3 bases, J shed 6 bases, and the junction held 7 bases outside the gene matches. This CDR3 has 15 amino acids. The CDR3 region is CASSSQGAAAGELFF. The CDR3 DNA reads TGTGCCAGCAGCTCGCAGGGGGCTGCGGCCGGGGAGCTGTTTTTT.

This clonotype appeared a few times. The chain employs TRBV6-6 and TRBJ2-6; no reliable D call. The CDR3 consists of 13 residues. Germline lookup yields CDR1 MNHNY and CDR2 SVGAGI (reference sequence). V was trimmed by 7 bases and J by 3 bases, leaving 7 bases between them. The CDR3 loop is CASMSSGANVLTF. CDR3 nucleotides: TGTGCCAGCATGTCCAGTGGGGCCAACGTCCTGACTTTC.

This clonotype showed up just a few times. The chain joins TRBV20-1 to TRBJ2-1; 7 nucleotides agree with TRBD2. Per the germline V gene, CDR1 is DFQATT and CDR2 is SNEGSKA (reference sequence). This CDR3 has 16 amino acids. The junction had 12 bases not matched to a gene; V was cut back by 0 bases and J by 7 bases. The CDR3 protein is CSARDAREGLKNEQFF. The CDR3 DNA follows: TGCAGTGCTAGAGATGCGAGGGAGGGCCTTAAAAATGAGCAGTTCTTC.

This clonotype was recorded at least ten times. The chain is built from TRBV3-1 and TRBJ2-3; 12 nucleotides align to TRBD2. Germline V CDR1 and CDR2: LGHDT, YNNKEL (reference sequence). This CDR3 spans 14 amino acids. J lost 4 bases, V lost 8 bases, and 4 bases had no gene match. The CDR3 sequence: CASATSGRPDTQYF. The DNA of the CDR3 is TGTGCCAGCGCCACTAGCGGGAGGCCAGATACGCAGTATTTT.

This sequence joins TRBV5-4 and TRBJ2-7; the D is unclear. The CDR3 totals 14 residues. With 0 bases removed from V and 6 bases from J, the gap between germline ends came to 13 bases. The germline V gene encodes CDR1 SGHNT and CDR2 YYREEE (reference sequence). The CDR3 region has the DNA TGTGCCAGCAGCTTGGCCGGTCACGCGATCGAGCAGTACTTC. It encodes CASSLAGHAIEQYF.

This clonotype has just a few counts. The J gene is TRBJ2-2, the V gene TRBV10-3, with D unclear. The CDR3 covers 14 residues. Germline V gene sequence: CDR1 ENHRY, CDR2 SYGVKD. The V end was cut by 3 bases, the J end by 3 bases, with 8 bases between. CDR3 coding DNA: TGTGCCATCAGTGACCCTGGCCACACCGGGGAGCTGTTTTTT. Protein: CAISDPGHTGELFF.

This clonotype was counted only a few times. The chain has TRBV18 and TRBJ1-6; 8 bases map to TRBD1. V trimming: 4 bases; J trimming: 6 bases; junction bases outside the gene matches: 5. This CDR3 is 15 amino acids long. CDR1 is KGHSH, CDR2 LQKENI, per germline. CDR3 sequence reads: CASSLQGDRNSPLHF. CDR3 coding DNA: TGTGCCAGCTCACTACAGGGGGATCGTAATTCACCCCTCCACTTT.

The sample holds many counts of this clonotype. V gene TRBV2 combines with J gene TRBJ2-5, with D possibly called TRBD1 or TRBD2 (5 bases each). CDR1 SNHLY and CDR2 FYNNEI come from the germline V gene. The CDR3 runs to 12 residues. Trimming left V 6 bases short and J 5 bases short, with 10 bases between. The CDR3: CASSIREETQYF. For the CDR3, the DNA is TGTGCCAGCAGCATCAGGGAGGAGACCCAGTACTTC.

This clonotype was recorded a few times. The rearrangement joins TRBV19 to TRBJ2-6, with 7 bases lining up with TRBD1. CDR1 is LNHDA, CDR2 SQIVND, per germline (reference sequence). Losses at the gene ends were 6 bases for V and 2 bases for J; bases not matched to a gene: 4. The CDR3 has 15 amino acids. This CDR3 is CASRTDRAGANVLTF. CDR3 coding DNA: TGTGCCAGTAGAACCGACAGGGCTGGGGCCAACGTCCTGACTTTC.

The sample holds many counts of this clonotype. The chain combines TRBV20-1 with TRBJ2-5, with 7 bases lining up with TRBD2. Per germline, CDR1 DFQATT and CDR2 SNEGSKA (reference sequence). The junction had 7 bases not matched to a gene; V was cut back by 1 base and J by 2 bases. The CDR3 covers 15 residues. CDR3 DNA sequence: TGCAGTGCTAGAGGGGAAGCGGGGAGACAAGAGACCCAGTACTTC. It is translated as CSARGEAGRQETQYF.

This clonotype was found a few times. V usage is TRBV5-1 and J usage is TRBJ2-1; no reliable D call. There are 15 residues in the CDR3. V was trimmed by 2 bases and J by 0 bases, leaving 9 bases between them. The germline CDR1 and CDR2 sequences are SGHRS and YFSETQ. The CDR3 sequence is CASSFQISSYNEQFF. The CDR3 coding sequence is TGCGCCAGCAGCTTCCAAATAAGCTCCTACAATGAGCAGTTCTTC.

This clonotype was observed many times. The chain carries TRBV20-1 and TRBJ2-7; D is ambiguous. V lost 7 bases and J 0 bases, leaving 7 bases between the germline ends. The CDR3 has 11 amino acids. From germline, CDR1 is DFQATT and CDR2 SNEGSKA (reference sequence). Here the CDR3 DNA reads TGCAGTGGTACGGACTCCTACGAGCAGTACTTC. Protein: CSGTDSYEQYF.

The J gene is TRBJ2-1, the V gene TRBV23-1; 14 bases are shared with TRBD2. TRBV23-1 falls under the ORF class, with uncertain function. This CDR3 is built from 14 residues. The junction had 4 bases not matched to a gene; V was cut back by 9 bases and J by 6 bases. CDR3 nucleotides: TGCGCCAGTATGGGGACTAGCGGGAGCAATGAGCAGTTCTTC. This encodes CASMGTSGSNEQFF.

The chain has TRBV27 and TRBJ1-2; TRBD1 matches at 7 bases. Germline V gene data show CDR1 as MNHEY and CDR2 as SMNVEV (reference sequence). With 6 bases clipped from V and 2 bases from J, the junction kept 6 bases outside the gene matches. This CDR3 has 14 residues. The CDR3 DNA reads TGTGCCAGCAGCTCCCTACAGGGGAACTATGGCTACACCTTC. It encodes CASSSLQGNYGYTF.

Points on this clonotype: A single base separates this from a much larger clone, so it may be a read error. DNA of the CDR3: TGTGCCAGCAGCTTCATGGGCTACGAGCAGTACTTC. Protein: CASSFMGYEQYF. This chain connects TRBV7-2 to TRBJ2-7, with D unclear. The germline V and J ends were trimmed by 3 bases and 3 bases, with 6 bases remaining between them. The CDR3 consists of 12 residues. The germline CDR1 and CDR2 sequences are SGHTA and FQGNSA. The entire variable domain, with the rest obtained from reference TRBV7-2 and TRBJ2-7, is as follows: GAGVSQSPSNKVTEKGKDVELRCDPISGHTALYWYRQSLGQGLEFLIYFQGNSAPDKSGLPSDRFSAERTGGSVSTLTIQRTQQEDSAVYLCASSFMGYEQYFGPGTRLTVT.

This chain uses TRBV9 with TRBJ2-7; D remains ambiguous. V dropped 4 bases and J dropped 0 bases, with 11 bases sitting between them. Germline loops: CDR1 SGDLS, CDR2 YYNGEE. The CDR3 contains 14 residues. The CDR3: CASSSSTGSYEQYF. The CDR3 region has the DNA TGTGCCAGCAGCTCCTCCACGGGCTCCTACGAGCAGTACTTC.

This clonotype came up a few times. The chain combines TRBV6-2 or TRBV6-3 with TRBJ1-3; D unresolved. The V gene's germline CDR1 is MNHEY and CDR2 SVGEGT. CDR3 length: 15 amino acids. V lost 5 bases to trimming and J lost 2 bases, with 13 bases between them. Here the CDR3 DNA reads TGTGCCAGCAGTGCGGTCCACCTGACTGGAAACACCATATATTTT. It codes for CASSAVHLTGNTIYF.

The V call is TRBV19, the J call TRBJ2-5, with 7 bases fitting TRBD1. With 7 bases clipped from V and 4 bases from J, the junction kept 0 bases outside the gene matches. The CDR3 runs 11 residues. Germline values: CDR1 LNHDA, CDR2 SQIVND (reference sequence). CDR3 protein: CASTGGETQYF. Written as DNA, the CDR3 is TGTGCCAGTACAGGGGGAGAGACCCAGTACTTC.

The chain combines TRBV6-2 or TRBV6-3 with TRBJ1-5; possible D gene TRBD1, 5 bases. This CDR3 region has 14 residues. The germline CDR1 and CDR2 sequences are MNHEY and SVGEGT. Trimming removed 2 bases from V and 7 bases from J, with 12 bases in between. For the CDR3, the DNA is TGTGCCAGCAGTTACGTCGGGGGTCCGCAGCCCCAGCATTTT. It encodes CASSYVGGPQPQHF.

This clonotype was seen ten or more times. The chain has TRBV10-3 and TRBJ2-7, with TRBD1 matching 9 bases. The germline CDR1 and CDR2 sequences are ENHRY and SYGVKD. Trimming removed 6 bases from V and 3 bases from J; junction bases left unmatched: 9. The CDR3 loop spans 15 amino acids. The CDR3 region has the DNA TGTGCCATCAGCCCCCTGGGGACAGGGCACTACGAGCAGTACTTC. It codes for CAISPLGTGHYEQYF.

This clonotype has a handful of counts. The rearrangement joins TRBV7-2 to TRBJ2-7; the match to TRBD2 covers 10 bases. The CDR3 has 16 amino acids. The germline V gene has CDR1 SGHTA and CDR2 FQGNSA. Trimming removed 0 bases from V and 3 bases from J; junction bases left unmatched: 5. The CDR3, as DNA: TGTGCCAGCAGCTTAGCCGGGACTAGCGAGAACTACGAGCAGTACTTC. It yields the protein CASSLAGTSENYEQYF.

This clonotype was recorded a few times. The chain is built from TRBV6-2 or TRBV6-3 and TRBJ2-3; D remains ambiguous. Germline V gene sequence: CDR1 MNHEY, CDR2 SVGEGT. The CDR3 covers 12 residues. Trimming removed 1 base at V and 7 bases at J, with 6 bases between. The CDR3 nucleotides are TGTGCCAGCAGTTACTTGGAGAATACGCAGTATTTT. This encodes CASSYLENTQYF.

This clonotype appeared a few times. The genes are TRBV7-2 and TRBJ2-5; perhaps TRBD1 as D (6 bases). The V end was cut by 5 bases, the J end by 3 bases, with 16 bases between. CDR3 length equals 15 residues. Germline V gene data show CDR1 as SGHTA and CDR2 as FQGNSA. CDR3 in amino acids: CASSPIGQIEETQYF. For the CDR3, the DNA is TGTGCCAGCAGCCCGATTGGACAGATAGAAGAGACCCAGTACTTC.

The J gene is TRBJ1-3, the V gene TRBV7-8; D gene unclear. V was pared by 3 bases and J by 4 bases, with 16 bases between. Germline V lookup: CDR1 SGHVS, CDR2 FQNEAQ. The CDR3 is 16 residues long. In DNA, the CDR3 is TGTGCCAGCAGCTTCCAGGACCTAAGGATAGGAAACACCATATATTTT. Its translation: CASSFQDLRIGNTIYF. The variable domain in full, completed from reference TRBV7-8 and TRBJ1-3, reads GAGVSQSPRYKVAKRGQDVALRCDPISGHVSLFWYQQALGQGPEFLTYFQNEAQLDKSGLPSDRFFAERPEGSVSTLKIQRTQQEDSAVYLCASSFQDLRIGNTIYFGEGSWLTVV.

This chain connects TRBV7-2 to TRBJ2-3; perhaps TRBD1 as D (6 bases). The CDR3 totals 14 residues. Per the germline V gene, CDR1 is SGHTA and CDR2 is FQGNSA. Deletions cut 2 bases from V and 4 bases from J, with 10 bases between. The CDR3 spells CASSLSPGADTQYF. The DNA of the CDR3 is TGTGCCAGCAGCTTATCCCCAGGGGCAGATACGCAGTATTTT.

The sample holds many counts of this clonotype. The chain combines TRBV5-1 with TRBJ1-2; no reliable D call. The germline CDR1 and CDR2 sequences are SGHRS and YFSETQ. The length of the CDR3 is 14 residues. Trimming cost V 2 bases and J 4 bases, with 12 bases left between them. The CDR3 DNA reads as TGCGCCAGCAGCTTCGGAAAACAGAGCTATGGCTACACCTTC. It translates to CASSFGKQSYGYTF.